The entry below describes one TCR beta chain. The CDR3 runs to 14 residues. V lost 2 bases to trimming and J lost 2 bases; unmatched junction nucleotides: 2. Germline CDR1 and CDR2: MNHNS and SASEGT. The protocol was immunoSEQ multiplex PCR, while the TCRdb copy is restricted to in-frame clones and leaves out a portion. In the table there are approximately 170,000 clones, approximately 90% of which are singletons. These data come from a study of control samples from healthy donors and cancer patients. Sequenced sample: blood. The sequence derives from a woman aged 25 to 45 in good health. V gene TRBV6-1 combines with J gene TRBJ2-7; 8 nucleotides line up with TRBD1. As DNA, the CDR3 is TGTGCCAGCAGTGAAACAGGGGGTGCCTACGAGCAGTACTTC. It translates to CASSETGGAYEQYF.